Listed below are T cell receptor beta chains from one sample, sequenced in a study of Ad26.COV2.S vaccination and SARS-CoV-2 variants. Profiled with immunoSEQ multiplex PCR; TCRdb holds only in-frame clones, not every one. Of fewer than 500,000 clones in the sample, about 90% were seen once. Specimen: peripheral blood, collected in a trial of Ad26.COV2.S vaccine versus placebo. These receptors originate from a person aged 18 to 59 who received the Ad26.COV2.S COVID-19 vaccine or a placebo. Both conserved end residues are part of each CDR3. The D gene is left open where the match is weak. Not all rows give a size; the values are once, few, many and, for expanded clones, a class.

v_gene	j_gene	d_gene	abundance	CDR3aa	CDR3nt
TRBV28	TRBJ2-5	NA	NA	CASTLQETQYF	TGTGCCAGCACTCTGCAAGAGACCCAGTACTTC
TRBV28	TRBJ2-3	NA	NA	CASSSAYTDTQYF	TGTGCCAGCAGTTCTGCATACACAGATACGCAGTATTTT
TRBV19	TRBJ2-5	TRBD2	NA	CASSKRLALGALETQYF	TGTGCCAGTAGTAAGAGACTAGCGCTCGGAGCGCTAGAGACCCAGTACTTC
TRBV21-1	TRBJ2-7	NA	NA	CASSNTGGGALREQYF	TGTGCCAGCAGCAATACGGGAGGGGGCGCACTAAGGGAGCAGTACTTC
TRBV6-2/TRBV6-3	TRBJ2-1	TRBD2	few	CASSIYTSAGEQFF	TGTGCCAGCAGCATATATACTAGCGCCGGTGAGCAGTTCTTC
TRBV9	TRBJ1-3	NA	few	CASSLTRNTIYF	TGTGCCAGCAGCTTAACTCGAAACACCATATATTTT
TRBV2	TRBJ1-4	NA	few	CASSENSEKLFF	TGTGCCAGCAGTGAGAACAGTGAAAAACTGTTTTTT
TRBV12-5	TRBJ1-5	NA	once	CASALAGNQPQHF	TGTGCTAGTGCCCTGGCGGGCAATCAGCCCCAGCATTTT
TRBV5-4	TRBJ2-2	NA	NA	CASSLLQGSGELFF	TGTGCCAGCAGCTTGCTACAGGGCTCCGGGGAGCTGTTTTTT
TRBV7-2	TRBJ2-7	TRBD1	NA	CASSLGQGVYEQYF	TGTGCCAGCAGCCTGGGACAGGGGGTCTACGAGCAGTACTTC
TRBV2	TRBJ2-5	TRBD1	NA	CASFRDREETQYF	TGTGCCAGCTTTAGGGACAGGGAAGAGACCCAGTACTTC
TRBV6-5	TRBJ2-7	NA	NA	CASSYSTAGGGEQYF	TGTGCCAGCAGTTACTCGACGGCAGGGGGAGGCGAGCAGTACTTC
TRBV6-5	TRBJ2-7	NA	NA	CASSYSGAYEQYF	TGTGCCAGCAGTTATTCGGGGGCCTACGAGCAGTACTTC
TRBV3-1/TRBV3-2	TRBJ2-1	NA	NA	CASSSGWYNEQFF	TGTGCCAGCAGCTCAGGGTGGTACAATGAGCAGTTCTTC
TRBV9	TRBJ2-1	TRBD2	NA	CASSAGLGHYNEQFF	TGTGCCAGCAGCGCCGGACTAGGACACTACAATGAGCAGTTCTTC
TRBV6-5	TRBJ1-5	NA	NA	CASTRSDSYNQPQHF	TGTGCCAGCACCCGTAGCGACAGCTACAATCAGCCCCAGCATTTT
TRBV15	TRBJ2-5	TRBD1	NA	CATSRLGQGETQYF	TGTGCCACCAGCAGACTAGGACAGGGGGAGACCCAGTACTTC
TRBV15	TRBJ2-3	TRBD2	NA	CATSSLREREIKDTQYF	TGTGCCACCAGCAGTCTCCGAGAGCGGGAGATAAAAGATACGCAGTATTTT
TRBV11-2	TRBJ2-2	NA	NA	CASRLPRLNTGELFF	TGTGCCAGCAGACTTCCCAGGCTCAACACCGGGGAGCTGTTTTTT
TRBV6-5	TRBJ2-7	TRBD2	NA	CASGGGSQYPYEQYF	TGTGCCAGCGGCGGGGGGAGCCAGTATCCCTACGAGCAGTACTTC
TRBV3-1/TRBV3-2	TRBJ1-1	TRBD1	once	CASSQESCGGGDSMNTEAFF	TGTGCCAGCAGCCAAGAGAGTTGTGGAGGGGGCGACTCTATGAACACTGAAGCTTTCTTT
TRBV2	TRBJ1-3	NA	once	CASKAGRGSGNTIYF	TGTGCCAGCAAAGCCGGCAGGGGATCTGGAAACACCATATATTTT
TRBV19	TRBJ1-4	NA	NA	CASSSGGIVNEKLFF	TGTGCCAGTAGTTCCGGAGGGATCGTTAATGAAAAACTGTTTTTT
TRBV2	TRBJ2-3	NA	NA	CASSEALSTDTQYF	TGTGCCAGCAGTGAAGCCCTAAGCACAGATACGCAGTATTTT
TRBV6-5	TRBJ2-7	NA	NA	CASRRDSSSYEQYF	TGTGCCAGCCGGAGGGACAGCAGCTCCTACGAGCAGTACTTC
TRBV6-4	TRBJ2-1	TRBD2	NA	CASTLGTSGRNEQFF	TGTGCCAGCACTCTAGGGACTAGCGGGAGGAATGAGCAGTTCTTC
TRBV19	TRBJ1-2	NA	NA	CASSIPGSGFNYGYTF	TGTGCCAGTAGTATACCTGGGTCAGGTTTTAACTATGGCTACACCTTC
TRBV5-1	TRBJ2-1	NA	NA	CASSLDSRSGEQFF	TGCGCCAGCAGCTTGGATTCGCGTTCCGGTGAGCAGTTCTTC
TRBV5-1	TRBJ2-7	TRBD2	NA	CASSVAGLYYEQYF	TGCGCCAGCAGCGTAGCGGGTCTGTACTACGAGCAGTACTTC
TRBV28	TRBJ1-6	NA	NA	CASSLAQARLRNSPLHF	TGTGCCAGCAGTTTAGCGCAGGCCCGCCTTAGAAATTCACCCCTCCACTTT
TRBV28	TRBJ2-2	NA	NA	CASSLRSTGTGELFF	TGTGCCAGCAGTTTGCGGTCCACAGGAACCGGGGAGCTGTTTTTT
TRBV28	TRBJ2-1	TRBD2	NA	CASTDLAGVYNEQFF	TGTGCCAGCACCGACCTAGCGGGAGTGTACAATGAGCAGTTCTTC
TRBV28	TRBJ2-3	NA	NA	CASTPLRSGSTDTQYF	TGTGCCAGCACGCCGCTCAGGAGCGGGAGCACAGATACGCAGTATTTT
TRBV28	TRBJ1-6	NA	NA	CASIAGGSEGSYNSPLHF	TGTGCCAGCATCGCGGGTGGGTCAGAGGGCTCCTATAATTCACCCCTCCACTTT
TRBV5-1	TRBJ2-1	NA	NA	CASSLEGQSYNEQFF	TGCGCCAGCAGCTTGGAAGGGCAGAGCTACAATGAGCAGTTCTTC
TRBV3-1/TRBV3-2	TRBJ2-7	NA	NA	CASSQDFYEQYF	TGTGCCAGCAGCCAAGATTTCTACGAGCAGTACTTC
TRBV9	TRBJ2-2	TRBD1	NA	CASSVDDRGFTGELFF	TGTGCCAGCAGCGTAGATGACAGGGGGTTCACCGGGGAGCTGTTTTTT
TRBV5-4	TRBJ2-7	TRBD2	NA	CASSLDLAGGRYEQYF	TGTGCCAGCAGCTTAGATCTAGCGGGAGGGCGGTACGAGCAGTACTTC
TRBV15	TRBJ2-3	NA	NA	CATSRDGSGARDTQYF	TGTGCCACCAGCAGAGATGGGTCGGGAGCGCGGGATACGCAGTATTTT
TRBV19	TRBJ1-1	TRBD1	few	CASRTGGEVNTEAFF	TGTGCCAGTAGGACAGGGGGTGAAGTTAACACTGAAGCTTTCTTT
TRBV27	TRBJ2-7	NA	once	CASSFSPPGGAQSYEQYF	TGTGCCAGCAGTTTCTCCCCCCCGGGTGGGGCACAATCCTACGAGCAGTACTTC
TRBV7-2	TRBJ2-3	TRBD2	NA	CASSLVGGRADTQYF	TGTGCCAGCAGCTTAGTTGGCGGGAGAGCAGATACGCAGTATTTT
TRBV4-1	TRBJ2-5	TRBD2	once	CASSQDLPTSGRRVQETQYF	TGCGCCAGCAGCCAAGATCTCCCGACTAGCGGGAGGAGAGTCCAGGAGACCCAGTACTTC
TRBV6-6	TRBJ2-1	NA	NA	CASRSGGFGNEQFF	TGTGCCAGCAGGAGCGGCGGGTTCGGCAATGAGCAGTTCTTC
TRBV11-2	TRBJ2-7	TRBD1	NA	CASSLGTGVVSYEQYF	TGTGCCAGCAGCTTAGGGACAGGGGTTGTCTCCTACGAGCAGTACTTC
TRBV10-3	TRBJ2-3	TRBD2	NA	CAISSGRTDTQYF	TGTGCCATCAGTAGCGGGAGGACAGATACGCAGTATTTT
TRBV30	TRBJ2-1	NA	NA	CAWKRVLLTDEQFF	TGTGCCTGGAAGAGGGTACTTTTGACCGATGAGCAGTTCTTC
TRBV4-1	TRBJ2-2	TRBD2	NA	CASSLKSGRGTGELFF	TGCGCCAGCAGCCTGAAGAGCGGGAGGGGCACCGGGGAGCTGTTTTTT
TRBV7-9	TRBJ2-2	NA	NA	CASSPHDTGELFF	TGTGCCAGCAGCCCCCATGATACCGGGGAGCTGTTTTTT
TRBV19	TRBJ2-6	NA	NA	CASKEVWDGVLTF	TGTGCCAGTAAAGAAGTCTGGGACGGCGTCCTGACTTTC
TRBV11-2	TRBJ2-7	TRBD2	NA	CASSSPRIGTSGSFYEQYF	TGTGCCAGCAGCTCCCCCCGTATCGGGACTAGCGGATCCTTCTACGAGCAGTACTTC
TRBV18	TRBJ1-5	TRBD1	NA	CASSTGEEQPQHF	TGTGCCAGCTCAACAGGGGAGGAACAGCCCCAGCATTTT
TRBV27	TRBJ2-1	NA	NA	CASSFYSSYNEQFF	TGTGCCAGCAGTTTCTACAGCTCCTACAATGAGCAGTTCTTC
TRBV9	TRBJ2-7	TRBD1	NA	CASSPRTGHSYEQYF	TGTGCCAGCAGCCCCAGGACAGGCCACTCCTACGAGCAGTACTTC
TRBV9	TRBJ1-4	NA	NA	CASSVGPRASADEKLFF	TGTGCCAGCAGCGTAGGTCCTCGGGCGTCGGCTGATGAAAAACTGTTTTTT
TRBV2	TRBJ2-5	TRBD1	NA	CASSVRGQETQYF	TGTGCCAGCTCTGTCAGGGGGCAAGAGACCCAGTACTTC
TRBV12-3/TRBV12-4	TRBJ2-5	NA	NA	CASSADFQETQYF	TGTGCCAGCAGTGCGGACTTCCAAGAGACCCAGTACTTC
TRBV24-1	TRBJ2-7	TRBD1	NA	CATSPPGQGSYEQYF	TGTGCCACCAGTCCCCCAGGACAGGGCTCCTACGAGCAGTACTTC
TRBV13	TRBJ2-1	TRBD2	NA	CASSGPGLGYNEQFF	TGTGCCAGCAGCGGACCGGGACTAGGCTACAATGAGCAGTTCTTC
TRBV11-1	TRBJ1-2	NA	NA	CASSLQGMDYGYTF	TGTGCCAGCAGCTTACAGGGGATGGACTATGGCTACACCTTC